This TCR beta chain is drawn from a study of shared clonotypes between healthy human individuals. Study in general: Aged between 18 and 49, the donors were a couple of women and three men. Study-wide results and caveats: Memory subsets generally showed lower estimated richness than naive subsets. Sharing of clonotypes among donors was expected to vary with sequencing depth.

Points on this clone: Its antigen is unidentified. This sample also contains other DNA sequences that code for the same CDR3.

The repertoire was sequenced with immunoSEQ multiplex PCR; TCRdb's copy has only in-frame clones and lacks some. The sample includes a few million clones, 85% to 95% seen only once; the top ten take more than 0.12%. Donors had no recently reported acute infections or vaccinations and were HIV-negative. J lost 2 bases, V lost 4 bases, and 6 bases had no gene match. CDR3 length equals 15 residues. Germline CDR1 reads MNHNS; CDR2 reads SASEGT. The chain couples TRBV6-1 to TRBJ1-2, with 8 bases lining up with TRBD1. The receptor's source is a man aged 18 to 29 in good health. The sequencing input was naive CD4+ T cells sorted from blood. Described subset: CD45RA+ positively selected. CDR3 coding DNA: TGTGCCAGCAGTGTCGGGACAGGCCCGAACTATGGCTACACCTTC. This translates into CASSVGTGPNYGYTF.